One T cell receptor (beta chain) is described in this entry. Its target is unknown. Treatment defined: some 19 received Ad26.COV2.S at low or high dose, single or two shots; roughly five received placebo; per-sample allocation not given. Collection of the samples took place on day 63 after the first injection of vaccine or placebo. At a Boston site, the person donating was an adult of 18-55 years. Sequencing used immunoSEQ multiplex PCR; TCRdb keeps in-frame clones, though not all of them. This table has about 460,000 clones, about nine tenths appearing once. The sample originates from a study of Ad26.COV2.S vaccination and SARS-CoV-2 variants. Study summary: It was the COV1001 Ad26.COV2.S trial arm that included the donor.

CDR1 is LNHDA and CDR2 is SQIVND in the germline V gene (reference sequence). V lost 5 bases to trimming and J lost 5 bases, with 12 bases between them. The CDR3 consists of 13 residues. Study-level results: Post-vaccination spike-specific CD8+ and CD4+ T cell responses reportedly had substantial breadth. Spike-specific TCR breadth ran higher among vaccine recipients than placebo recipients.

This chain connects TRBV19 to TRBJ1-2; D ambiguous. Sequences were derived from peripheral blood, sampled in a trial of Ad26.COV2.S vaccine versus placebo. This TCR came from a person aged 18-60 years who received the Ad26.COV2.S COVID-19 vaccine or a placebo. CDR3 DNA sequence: TGTGCCAGTAGTTACACCATCGTTTATGGCTACACCTTC. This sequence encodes CASSYTIVYGYTF.